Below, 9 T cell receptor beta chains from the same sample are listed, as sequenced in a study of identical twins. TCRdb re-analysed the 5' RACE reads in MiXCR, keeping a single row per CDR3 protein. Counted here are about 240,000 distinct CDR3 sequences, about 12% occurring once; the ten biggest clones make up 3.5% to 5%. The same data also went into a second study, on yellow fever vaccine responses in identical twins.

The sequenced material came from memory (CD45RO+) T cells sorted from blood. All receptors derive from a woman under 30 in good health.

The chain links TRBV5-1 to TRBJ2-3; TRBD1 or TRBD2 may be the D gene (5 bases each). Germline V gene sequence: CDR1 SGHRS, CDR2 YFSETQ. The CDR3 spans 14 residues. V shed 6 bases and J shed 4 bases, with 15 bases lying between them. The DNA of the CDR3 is TGCGCCAGCAATCGGGGACCTATCGCAGATACGCAGTATTTT. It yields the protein CASNRGPIADTQYF.

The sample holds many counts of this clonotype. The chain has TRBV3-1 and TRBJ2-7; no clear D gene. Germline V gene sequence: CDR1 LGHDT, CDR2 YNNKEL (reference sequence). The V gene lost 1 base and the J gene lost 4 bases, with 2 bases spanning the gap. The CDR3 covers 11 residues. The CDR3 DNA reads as TGTGCCAGCAGCCAAGGGTACGAGCAGTACTTC. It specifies CASSQGYEQYF.

In DNA, the CDR3 is TGTGCCAGCAGTGACTCGAAGCGGGGGGACCCAGATACGCAGTATTTT. Its protein is CASSDSKRGDPDTQYF. This chain connects TRBV6-4 to TRBJ2-3; 9 bases align to TRBD2. Trimming removed 0 bases from V and 4 bases from J; junction bases left unmatched: 5. CDR3 size: 16 residues. Per germline, CDR1 MRHNA and CDR2 SNTAGT.

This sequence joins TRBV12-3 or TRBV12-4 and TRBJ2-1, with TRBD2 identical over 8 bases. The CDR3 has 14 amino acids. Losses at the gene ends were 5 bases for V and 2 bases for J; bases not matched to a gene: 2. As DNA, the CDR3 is TGTGCCAGCAGTCCGGGACTAGCCTACAATGAGCAGTTCTTC. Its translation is CASSPGLAYNEQFF.

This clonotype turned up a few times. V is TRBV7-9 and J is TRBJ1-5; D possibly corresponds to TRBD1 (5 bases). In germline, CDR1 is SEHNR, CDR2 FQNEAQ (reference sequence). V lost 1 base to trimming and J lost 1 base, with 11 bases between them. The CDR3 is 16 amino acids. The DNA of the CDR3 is TGTGCCAGCAGCTTAGGGGGGAGAGGGAGCAATCAGCCCCAGCATTTT. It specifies CASSLGGRGSNQPQHF. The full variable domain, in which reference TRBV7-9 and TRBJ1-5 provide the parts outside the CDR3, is DTGVSQNPRHKITKRGQNVTFRCDPISEHNRLYWYRQTLGQGPEFLTYFQNEAQLEKSRLLSDRFSAERPKGSFSTLEIQRTEQGDSAMYLCASSLGGRGSNQPQHFGDGTRLSIL.

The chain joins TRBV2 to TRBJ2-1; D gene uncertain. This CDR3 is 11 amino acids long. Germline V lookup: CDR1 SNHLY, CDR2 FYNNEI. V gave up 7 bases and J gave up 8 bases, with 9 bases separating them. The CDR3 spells CASILNHEQFF. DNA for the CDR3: TGTGCCAGCATTCTGAACCATGAGCAGTTCTTC.

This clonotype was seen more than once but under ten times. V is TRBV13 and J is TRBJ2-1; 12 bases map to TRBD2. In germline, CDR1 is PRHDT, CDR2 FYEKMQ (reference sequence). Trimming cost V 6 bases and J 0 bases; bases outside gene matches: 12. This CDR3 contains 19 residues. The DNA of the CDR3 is TGTGCCAGCAGGCCCGAACTAGCGGGAGGTTCGAGCTCCTACAATGAGCAGTTCTTC. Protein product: CASRPELAGGSSSYNEQFF.

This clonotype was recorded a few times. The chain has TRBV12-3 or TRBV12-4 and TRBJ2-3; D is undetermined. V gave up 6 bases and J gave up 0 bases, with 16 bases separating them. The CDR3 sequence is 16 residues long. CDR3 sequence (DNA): TGTGCCAGCAGCTTTTACCGGTCAGATAGCACAGATACGCAGTATTTT. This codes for CASSFYRSDSTDTQYF.

The CDR3 DNA is TGTGCCAGCAGCTTTAGCGGGGGGGAATACAATGAGCAGTTCTTC. Translation: CASSFSGGEYNEQFF. The chain employs TRBV9 and TRBJ2-1, with 11 bases identical to TRBD2. J was trimmed by 4 bases and V by 4 bases; bases with no gene match: 4. This CDR3 comprises 15 residues. The V gene's germline CDR1 is SGDLS and CDR2 YYNGEE.